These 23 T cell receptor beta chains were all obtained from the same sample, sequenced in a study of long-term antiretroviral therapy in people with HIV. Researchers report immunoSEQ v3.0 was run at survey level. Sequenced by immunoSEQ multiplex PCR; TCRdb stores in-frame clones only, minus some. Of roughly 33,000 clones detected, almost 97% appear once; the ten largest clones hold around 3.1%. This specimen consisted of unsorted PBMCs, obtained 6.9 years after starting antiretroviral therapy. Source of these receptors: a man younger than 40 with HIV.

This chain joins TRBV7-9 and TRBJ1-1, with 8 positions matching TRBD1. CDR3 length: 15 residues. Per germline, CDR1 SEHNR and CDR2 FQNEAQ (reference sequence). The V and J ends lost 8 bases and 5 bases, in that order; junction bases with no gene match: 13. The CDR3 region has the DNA TGTGCCAGCCTCGGTTCAGGGGGCAGGGGGACTGAAGCTTTCTTT. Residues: CASLGSGGRGTEAFF. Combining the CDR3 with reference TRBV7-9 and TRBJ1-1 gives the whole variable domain DTGVSQNPRHKITKRGQNVTFRCDPISEHNRLYWYRQTLGQGPEFLTYFQNEAQLEKSRLLSDRFSAERPKGSFSTLEIQRTEQGDSAMYLCASLGSGGRGTEAFFGQGTRLTVV.

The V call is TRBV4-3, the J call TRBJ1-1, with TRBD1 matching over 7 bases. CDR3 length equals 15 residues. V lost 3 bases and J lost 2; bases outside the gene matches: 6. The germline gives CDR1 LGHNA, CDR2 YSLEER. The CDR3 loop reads CASSQEDRENTEAFF. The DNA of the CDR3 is TGCGCCAGCAGCCAGGAAGACAGGGAAAACACTGAAGCTTTCTTT.

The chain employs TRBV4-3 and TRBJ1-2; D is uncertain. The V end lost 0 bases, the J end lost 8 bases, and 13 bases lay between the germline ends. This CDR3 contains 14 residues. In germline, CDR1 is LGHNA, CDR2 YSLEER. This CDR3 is CASSQDWGETGYTF. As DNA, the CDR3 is TGCGCCAGCAGCCAAGATTGGGGTGAGACGGGCTACACCTTC.

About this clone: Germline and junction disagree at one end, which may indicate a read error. CDR3 in amino acids: CAISEPSPNEQYF. CDR3 DNA: TGTGCCATCAGTGAGCCTAGCCCCAACGAGCAGTACTTC. This rearrangement joins TRBV6-5 to TRBJ2-7, with TRBD2 as a possible D gene (5 bases). The CDR3 runs to 13 residues. The germline CDR1 and CDR2 sequences are MNHEY and SVGAGI.

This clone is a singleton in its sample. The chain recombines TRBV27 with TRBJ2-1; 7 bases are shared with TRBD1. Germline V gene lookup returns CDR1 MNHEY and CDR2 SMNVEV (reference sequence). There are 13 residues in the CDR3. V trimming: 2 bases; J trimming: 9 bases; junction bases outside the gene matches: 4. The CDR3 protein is CASSLHRGLEQFF. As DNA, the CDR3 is TGTGCCAGCAGTTTACATAGGGGGCTTGAGCAGTTCTTC.

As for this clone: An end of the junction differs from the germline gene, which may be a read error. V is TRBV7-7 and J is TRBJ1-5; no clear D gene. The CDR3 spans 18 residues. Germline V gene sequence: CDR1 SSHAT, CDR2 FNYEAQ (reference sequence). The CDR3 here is CASSPPASSLSGRQPQHF. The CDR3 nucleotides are TGTGCTAGCAGCCCCCCGGCCTCCAGCCTCTCAGGACGTCAGCCCCAGCATTTT. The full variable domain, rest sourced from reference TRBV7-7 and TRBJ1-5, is GAGVSQSPRYKVTKRGQDVTLRCDPISSHATLYWYQQALGQGPEFLTYFNYEAQPDKSGLPSDRFSAERPEGSISTLTIQRTEQRDSAMYRCASSPPASSLSGRQPQHFGDGTRLSIL.

CDR3 sequence: CAWSGTRIFSYEQYF. CDR3 nucleotides: TGTGCCTGGAGTGGAACTAGAATCTTTTCCTACGAGCAGTACTTC. The chain links TRBV30 to TRBJ2-7; TRBD2 might be the D (5 bases). Per the germline V gene, CDR1 is GTSNPN and CDR2 is SVGIG (reference sequence). The CDR3 contains 15 residues. V shed 1 base and J shed 1 base, with 14 bases lying between them.

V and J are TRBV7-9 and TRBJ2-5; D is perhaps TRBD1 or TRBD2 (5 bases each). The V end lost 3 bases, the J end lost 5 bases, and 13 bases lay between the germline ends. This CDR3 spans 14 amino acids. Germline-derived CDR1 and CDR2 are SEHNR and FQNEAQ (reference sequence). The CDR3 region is CASSLGTLRETQYF. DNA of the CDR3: TGTGCCAGCAGCTTGGGGACCCTCAGGGAGACCCAGTACTTC. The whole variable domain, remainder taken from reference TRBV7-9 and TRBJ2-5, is DTGVSQNPRHKITKRGQNVTFRCDPISEHNRLYWYRQTLGQGPEFLTYFQNEAQLEKSRLLSDRFSAERPKGSFSTLEIQRTEQGDSAMYLCASSLGTLRETQYFGPGTRLLVL.

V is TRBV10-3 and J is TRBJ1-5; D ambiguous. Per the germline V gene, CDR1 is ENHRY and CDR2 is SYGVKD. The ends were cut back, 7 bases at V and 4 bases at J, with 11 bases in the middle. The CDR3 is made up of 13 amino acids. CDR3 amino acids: CAITESPNQPQHF. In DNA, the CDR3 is TGTGCCATCACTGAAAGCCCGAATCAGCCCCAGCATTTT.

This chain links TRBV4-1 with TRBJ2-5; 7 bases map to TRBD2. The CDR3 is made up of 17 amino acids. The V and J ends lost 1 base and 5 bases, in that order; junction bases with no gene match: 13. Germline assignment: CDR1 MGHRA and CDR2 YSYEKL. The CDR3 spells CASSQGGGERVLETQYF. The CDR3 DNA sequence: TGCGCCAGCAGCCAAGGGGGGGGAGAGCGGGTGTTGGAGACCCAGTACTTC.

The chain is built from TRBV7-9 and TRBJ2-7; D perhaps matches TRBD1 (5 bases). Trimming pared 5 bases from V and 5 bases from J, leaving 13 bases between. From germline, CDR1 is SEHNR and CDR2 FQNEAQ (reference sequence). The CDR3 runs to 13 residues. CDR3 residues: CASSLIDRNEQYF. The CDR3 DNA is TGTGCCAGCAGCCTTATTGACAGAAACGAGCAGTACTTC.

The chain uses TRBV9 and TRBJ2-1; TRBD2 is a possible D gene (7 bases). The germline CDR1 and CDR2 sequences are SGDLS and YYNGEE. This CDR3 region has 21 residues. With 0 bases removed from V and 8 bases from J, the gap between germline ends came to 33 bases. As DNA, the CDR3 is TGTGCCAGCAGCGTAGGTTACTTGGGGGGGCGATCGGTGGGTACGTTCGATGAGCAGTTCTTC. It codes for CASSVGYLGGRSVGTFDEQFF.

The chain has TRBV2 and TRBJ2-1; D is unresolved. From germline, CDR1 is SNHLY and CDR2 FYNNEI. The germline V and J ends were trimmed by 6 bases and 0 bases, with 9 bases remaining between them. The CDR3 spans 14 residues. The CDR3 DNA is TGTGCCAGCAGGGTCTTAAGCTCCTACAATGAGCAGTTCTTC. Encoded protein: CASRVLSSYNEQFF.

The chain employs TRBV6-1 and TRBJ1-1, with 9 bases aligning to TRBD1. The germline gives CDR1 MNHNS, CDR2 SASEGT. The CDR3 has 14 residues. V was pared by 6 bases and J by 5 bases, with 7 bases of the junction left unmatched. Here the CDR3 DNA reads TGTGCCAGCAGGGCTGGACAGGGGAGTACTGAAGCTTTCTTT. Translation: CASRAGQGSTEAFF.

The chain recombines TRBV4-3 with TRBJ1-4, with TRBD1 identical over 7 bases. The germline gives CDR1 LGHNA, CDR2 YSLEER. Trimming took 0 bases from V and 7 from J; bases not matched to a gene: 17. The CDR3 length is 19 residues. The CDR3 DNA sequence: TGCGCCAGCAGCCAAGATCGAAATACAGGGGCTGGGCTAGGTGAAAAACTGTTTTTT. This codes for CASSQDRNTGAGLGEKLFF.

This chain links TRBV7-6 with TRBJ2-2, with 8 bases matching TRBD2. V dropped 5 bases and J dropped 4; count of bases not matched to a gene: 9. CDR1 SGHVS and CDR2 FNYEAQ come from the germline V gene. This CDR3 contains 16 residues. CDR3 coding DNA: TGTGCCAGCAGCCGATCGAGCGGGAGCGGCACCGGGGAGCTGTTTTTT. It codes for CASSRSSGSGTGELFF.

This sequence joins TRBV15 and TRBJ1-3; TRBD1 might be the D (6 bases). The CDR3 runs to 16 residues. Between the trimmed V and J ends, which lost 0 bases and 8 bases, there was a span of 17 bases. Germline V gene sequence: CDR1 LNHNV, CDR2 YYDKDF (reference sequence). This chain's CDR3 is CATSREQGTTRHTIYF. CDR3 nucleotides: TGTGCCACCAGCAGAGAGCAGGGGACGACTCGTCACACCATATATTTT. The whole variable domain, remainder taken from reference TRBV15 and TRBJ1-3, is DAMVIQNPRYQVTQFGKPVTLSCSQTLNHNVMYWYQQKSSQAPKLLFHYYDKDFNNEADTPDNFQSRRPNTSFCFLDIRSPGLGDTAMYLCATSREQGTTRHTIYFGEGSWLTVV.

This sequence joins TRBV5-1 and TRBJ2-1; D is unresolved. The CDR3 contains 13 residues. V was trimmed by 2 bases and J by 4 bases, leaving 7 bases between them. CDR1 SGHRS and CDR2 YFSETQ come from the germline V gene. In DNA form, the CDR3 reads TGCGCCAGCAGCTTTCCAACTTACAATGAGCAGTTCTTC. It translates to CASSFPTYNEQFF.

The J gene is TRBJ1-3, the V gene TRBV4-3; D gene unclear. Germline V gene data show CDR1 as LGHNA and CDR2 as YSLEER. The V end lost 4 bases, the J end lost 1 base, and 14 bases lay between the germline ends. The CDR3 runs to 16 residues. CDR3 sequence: CASSPRASGSGNTIYF. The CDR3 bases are TGCGCCAGCAGCCCGCGGGCTTCTGGATCTGGAAACACCATATATTTT.

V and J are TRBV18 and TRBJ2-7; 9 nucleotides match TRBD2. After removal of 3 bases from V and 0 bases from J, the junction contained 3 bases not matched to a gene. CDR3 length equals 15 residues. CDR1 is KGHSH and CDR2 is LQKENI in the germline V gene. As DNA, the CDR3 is TGTGCCAGCTCACCTAGCGGGGGCAGCTCCTACGAGCAGTACTTC. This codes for CASSPSGGSSYEQYF.

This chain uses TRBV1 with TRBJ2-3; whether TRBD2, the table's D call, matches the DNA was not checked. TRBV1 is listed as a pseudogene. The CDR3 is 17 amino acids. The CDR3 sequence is CTSSQGLAGGGTDTQYF. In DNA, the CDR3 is TGCACCAGCAGCCAAGGCCTAGCGGGGGGAGGCACAGATACGCAGTATTTT.

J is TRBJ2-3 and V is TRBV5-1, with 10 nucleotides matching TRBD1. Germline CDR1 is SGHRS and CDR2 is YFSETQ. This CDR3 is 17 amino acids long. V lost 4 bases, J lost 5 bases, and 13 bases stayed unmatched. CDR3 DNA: TGCGCCAGCAGCCTCGGGACAGGGGTTTCATTTGAAGATACGCAGTATTTT. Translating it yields CASSLGTGVSFEDTQYF.

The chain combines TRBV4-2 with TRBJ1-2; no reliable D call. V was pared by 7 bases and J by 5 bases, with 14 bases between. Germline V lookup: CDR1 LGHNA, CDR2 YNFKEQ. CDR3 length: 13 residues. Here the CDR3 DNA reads TGTGCCAGCAACAGAGGGCAGCCATATGGCTACACCTTC. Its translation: CASNRGQPYGYTF.